Each of the 23 T cell receptor beta chains below was sequenced from the same sample in a study of response to subunit inactivated influenza vaccine. TCRdb fed the RT-PCR reads into MiXCR, producing one record per CDR3 protein. Of hundreds of thousands of distinct CDR3 sequences listed, around 13% are singletons. Sequencing used PBMCs from blood, obtained around two weeks before vaccination. The receptors were gathered from a man aged 50 or older who received an inactivated influenza vaccine.

This clonotype was counted only a few times. This chain joins TRBV4-2 and TRBJ1-1; possible D gene TRBD1, 5 bases. The CDR3 is 13 residues long. Germline CDR1 reads LGHNA; CDR2 reads YNFKEQ. The V end was cut by 9 bases, the J end by 4 bases, with 15 bases between. The CDR3 loop is CASMKSGTTEAFF. Written as DNA, the CDR3 is TGTGCCAGTATGAAGTCCGGGACCACTGAAGCTTTCTTT.

Ten or more counts support this clonotype. The chain uses TRBV10-3 and TRBJ2-3; D possibly corresponds to TRBD2 (5 bases). CDR1 ENHRY and CDR2 SYGVKD come from the germline V gene. V was pared by 4 bases and J by 5 bases, with 13 bases between. This CDR3 is built from 14 residues. The DNA of the CDR3 is TGTGCCATCAGTGGTAGTAACGGGGTAGATACGCAGTATTTT. This gives the protein CAISGSNGVDTQYF.

This clonotype has a handful of counts. The chain links TRBV5-1 to TRBJ2-7; D is ambiguous. The CDR3 spans 14 residues. The ends were cut back, 6 bases at V and 4 bases at J, with 17 bases in the middle. Germline CDR1 SGHRS, CDR2 YFSETQ. The CDR3 loop is CASNLGYGRYEQYF. The CDR3 bases are TGCGCCAGCAATCTGGGGTACGGTAGGTACGAGCAGTACTTC.

The chain employs TRBV12-3 or TRBV12-4 and TRBJ2-3; a weak D match, TRBD2 (7 bases). The CDR3 covers 15 residues. The ends were cut back, 7 bases at V and 2 bases at J, with 16 bases in the middle. The DNA for the CDR3 is TGTGCCAGCAACCGGGGGGCTGGGTCCACAGATACGCAGTATTTT. Encoded protein: CASNRGAGSTDTQYF.

This chain links TRBV12-3 or TRBV12-4 with TRBJ1-4; the match to TRBD1 covers 12 bases. Losses at the gene ends were 6 bases for V and 8 bases for J; bases not matched to a gene: 10. This CDR3 has 16 residues. CDR3 coding DNA: TGTGCCAGCAGCCCCGCCACCGGGACAGGGGGCGAAAAACTGTTTTTT. Translation gives CASSPATGTGGEKLFF.

This clonotype was seen a few times. This chain connects TRBV5-5 to TRBJ2-3, with D uncertain. This CDR3 region has 14 residues. The germline gives CDR1 SGHKS, CDR2 YYEKEE (reference sequence). V dropped 1 base and J dropped 5 bases, with 11 bases sitting between them. Written as DNA, the CDR3 is TGTGCCAGCAGCTTGAGGGCAATGGGAGATACGCAGTATTTT. Amino acids: CASSLRAMGDTQYF.

Many counts were recorded for this clonotype. This chain uses TRBV10-3 with TRBJ2-1; TRBD1 agrees at 9 bases. The length of the CDR3 is 15 residues. J gave up 5 bases and V 4 bases, and 6 bases lay outside the gene matches. Germline assignment: CDR1 ENHRY and CDR2 SYGVKD. The CDR3 region is CAISVLTGGNNEQFF. In nucleotides, the CDR3 is TGTGCCATCAGTGTTTTGACAGGGGGTAACAATGAGCAGTTCTTC.

This clonotype came up a few times. V gene TRBV29-1 combines with J gene TRBJ2-6; the D is unclear. Germline-derived CDR1 and CDR2 are SQVTM and ANQGSEA. The CDR3 has 14 amino acids. Trimming took 7 bases from V and 0 from J, leaving 10 bases between them. CDR3 amino acids: CSALPGSGANVLTF. CDR3 coding DNA: TGCAGCGCCCTGCCGGGCTCTGGGGCCAACGTCCTGACTTTC.

This clonotype was counted a few times. The CDR3 protein is CSARADTNQPQHF. The DNA for the CDR3 is TGCAGTGCTAGGGCGGACACAAATCAGCCCCAGCATTTT. The chain recombines TRBV20-1 with TRBJ1-5; weak D call: TRBD1 (5 bases). CDR3 length: 13 amino acids. V lost 3 bases to trimming and J lost 4 bases, with 10 bases between them. CDR1 and CDR2 (germline): DFQATT, SNEGSKA (reference sequence).

The chain couples TRBV4-3 to TRBJ2-5; a possible D gene is TRBD1 (6 bases). The CDR3 is made up of 15 amino acids. The germline V and J ends were trimmed by 1 base and 5 bases, with 14 bases remaining between them. In germline, CDR1 is LGHNA, CDR2 YSLEER. The CDR3 protein is CASSQATGGVETQYF. CDR3 DNA sequence: TGCGCCAGCAGCCAAGCGACAGGTGGGGTGGAGACCCAGTACTTC.

This clonotype was observed a handful of times. J is TRBJ2-7 and V is TRBV20-1, with 8 bases aligning to TRBD2. After removal of 6 bases from V and 5 bases from J, the junction contained 18 bases not matched to a gene. The CDR3 spans 16 residues. Germline V gene lookup returns CDR1 DFQATT and CDR2 SNEGSKA (reference sequence). The CDR3: CSASAVDSGTRDEQYF. CDR3 bases: TGCAGTGCCTCCGCCGTAGATTCTGGGACTAGAGACGAGCAGTACTTC.

This chain joins TRBV27 and TRBJ2-1; TRBD2 agrees at 8 bases. The length of the CDR3 is 14 residues. V shed 6 bases and J 4 bases; nucleotides not matched to a gene: 5. CDR1 is MNHEY and CDR2 is SMNVEV in the germline V gene (reference sequence). CDR3 sequence (DNA): TGTGCCAGCAGATTAGCGGGGAATTACAATGAGCAGTTCTTC. Translation: CASRLAGNYNEQFF.

The chain joins TRBV20-1 to TRBJ2-5; D is ambiguous. CDR3 length equals 11 residues. V was cut by 8 bases and J by 0 bases, with 7 bases left in between. Per the germline V gene, CDR1 is DFQATT and CDR2 is SNEGSKA (reference sequence). CDR3 sequence (DNA): TGCAGTCCCTCGAACCAAGAGACCCAGTACTTC. Translating it yields CSPSNQETQYF.

The V gene is TRBV4-1, the J gene TRBJ1-1, with D perhaps TRBD1 (5 bases). Germline CDR1 reads MGHRA; CDR2 reads YSYEKL. The CDR3 length is 15 residues. Deletions cut 1 base from V and 2 bases from J, with 11 bases between. The CDR3, as DNA: TGCGCCAGCAGCCAAGCGAGGGGCGTCAACACTGAAGCTTTCTTT. Protein sequence: CASSQARGVNTEAFF.

This clonotype was seen only a few times. V gene TRBV5-6 combines with J gene TRBJ2-7; 8 nucleotides align to TRBD1. V shed 7 bases and J 4 bases; nucleotides not matched to a gene: 10. Germline values: CDR1 SGHDT, CDR2 YYEEEE. The CDR3 extends over 14 amino acids. The CDR3 region is CASRRQGSLYEQYF. CDR3 nucleotides: TGTGCCAGCCGAAGACAGGGGTCCCTATACGAGCAGTACTTC.

The chain links TRBV30 to TRBJ2-1; 9 bases align to TRBD2. From germline, CDR1 is GTSNPN and CDR2 SVGIG (reference sequence). The CDR3 loop spans 17 amino acids. V shed 5 bases, J shed 8 bases, and the junction held 19 bases outside the gene matches. CDR3: CAWAPPSGLASGYEQFF. CDR3 in DNA: TGTGCCTGGGCTCCCCCAAGTGGACTAGCGTCGGGCTATGAGCAGTTCTTC.

There are a few counts of this clonotype. V is TRBV7-9 and J is TRBJ2-2; D gene uncertain. The V gene's germline CDR1 is SEHNR and CDR2 FQNEAQ (reference sequence). The CDR3 is made up of 14 amino acids. V was shortened by 5 bases and J by 10 bases, with 17 bases between the two germline ends. CDR3 coding DNA: TGTGCCAGCAGCCGATTGGCAAATGCGCCGGAGCTGTTTTTT. Protein product: CASSRLANAPELFF.

This chain uses TRBV3-1 with TRBJ2-7; D gene uncertain. The germline V gene has CDR1 LGHDT and CDR2 YNNKEL (reference sequence). There are 15 residues in the CDR3. V was trimmed by 0 bases and J by 2 bases, leaving 11 bases between them. The CDR3 sequence: CASSQDYGGPYEQYF. As DNA, the CDR3 is TGTGCCAGCAGCCAAGATTACGGCGGACCCTACGAGCAGTACTTC.

This chain links TRBV28 with TRBJ2-2; 8 nucleotides agree with TRBD2. Trimming cost V 2 bases and J 0 bases; bases outside gene matches: 14. Germline lookup yields CDR1 MDHEN and CDR2 SYDVKM. CDR3 length: 20 amino acids. The CDR3 here is CASSLPLVSSGGPNTGELFF. As DNA, the CDR3 is TGTGCCAGCAGTTTACCCCTTGTATCCAGCGGGGGACCGAACACCGGGGAGCTGTTTTTT.

This clonotype was picked up many times. The rearrangement links TRBV3-1 to TRBJ2-5, with TRBD1 matching 10 bases. J lost 1 base, V lost 1 base, and 6 bases had no gene match. The CDR3 has 17 residues. Germline V CDR1 and CDR2: LGHDT, YNNKEL (reference sequence). The CDR3 nucleotides read TGTGCCAGCAGCCAAGTCAGAGGACAGGGGGGCCAAGAGACCCAGTACTTC. Translation gives CASSQVRGQGGQETQYF.

Of note for this clonotype: One junction end disagrees with the germline gene, perhaps due to a read error. This chain connects TRBV12-3 or TRBV12-4 to TRBJ1-1; the D gene is possibly TRBD1 (6 bases). The CDR3 extends over 13 amino acids. The DNA of the CDR3 is TGTGCCATCAGTTTAACCAGGGGCACTGAAGCTTTCTTT. This codes for CAISLTRGTEAFF.

This clonotype occurred a few times. The chain employs TRBV7-8 and TRBJ2-5; D might be TRBD2 (6 bases). The CDR3 consists of 14 residues. Germline V gene sequence: CDR1 SGHVS, CDR2 FQNEAQ. Trimming shortened V by 1 base and J by 5 bases, and 11 bases separated the two germline ends. Here the CDR3 reads CASSLEAGRETQYF. The CDR3 DNA reads TGTGCCAGCAGCTTAGAGGCGGGAAGGGAGACCCAGTACTTC.

This clonotype has at least ten counts. The rearrangement links TRBV7-9 to TRBJ1-1, with 7 bases lining up with TRBD1. The CDR3 is made up of 14 amino acids. The germline gives CDR1 SEHNR, CDR2 FQNEAQ (reference sequence). Germline trimming cut 3 bases from V and 4 bases from J; bases unmatched to any gene: 5. The CDR3 region has the DNA TGTGCCAGCAGCTTGGCAGGGGGAGGCACTGAAGCTTTCTTT. Translation gives CASSLAGGGTEAFF.